This TCR beta chain comes out of a study of cytomegalovirus exposure and HLA in healthy donors. Study-level results: CMV antigen specificity was confirmed in vitro for a few CMV-associated chains. Most TCR sequences were seen very rarely across donors, but some public TCRs occurred in many. The finding came from a later analysis; first-cohort TCR clusters tended to co-occur in the approximately 120 validation repertoires. It was reportedly the case that the classifier diagnosed cytomegalovirus status with high specificity and sensitivity.

Sequencing used immunoSEQ multiplex PCR; TCRdb keeps in-frame clones, though not all of them. The repertoire holds under 200,000 clones, with roughly 95% as singletons. This CDR3 comprises 15 residues. From germline, CDR1 is SGHRS and CDR2 YFSETQ. A note on this clone: The antigen remains unidentified. Its ends do not fully match the called genes, so a read error is possible.

The receptor comes from a woman aged 18 to 35 in good health and CMV-seronegative. The sequenced sample consisted of PBMCs. J is TRBJ2-1 and V is TRBV5-1, with D possibly TRBD1 on 5 matching bases. The CDR3 DNA is TGCGCCAGCAGGCTCGCAGTGGGGCACCTCAATGGGCAGTTCTTC. Amino acid sequence: CASRLAVGHLNGQFF.